The 9 T cell receptor beta chains listed next were all sequenced from one sample in a study of blood T cells in healthy people across ages. Through a sample-barcoded 5' primer and a J-beta primer mix, a second PCR was run for roughly 6 to 12 cycles. TCRdb ran MiXCR on the 5' RACE reads and lists one entry per CDR3 protein. In the table there are hundreds of thousands of distinct CDR3 sequences, roughly 52% of which are singletons. Sequencing was performed on blood. The source of these receptors is a young man in good health.

The rearrangement uses TRBV20-1 and TRBJ1-1; 7 bases align to TRBD1. Per the germline V gene, CDR1 is DFQATT and CDR2 is SNEGSKA (reference sequence). The junction had 7 bases not matched to a gene; V was cut back by 0 bases and J by 0 bases. The CDR3 spans 16 residues. CDR3: CSARDPRTGMNTEAFF. As DNA, the CDR3 is TGCAGTGCTAGAGATCCTAGGACAGGAATGAACACTGAAGCTTTCTTT.

This clonotype was seen only a few times. This chain joins TRBV6-6 and TRBJ1-2; 7 bases are a match to TRBD1. In germline, CDR1 is MNHNY, CDR2 SVGAGI (reference sequence). J was trimmed by 3 bases and V by 10 bases; bases with no gene match: 5. CDR3 length: 12 residues. The chain's CDR3 is CATLQGDYGYTF. In DNA, the CDR3 is TGTGCCACCCTCCAGGGGGACTATGGCTACACCTTC.

This chain connects TRBV11-1 to TRBJ2-1, with 9 bases fitting TRBD1. The trim removed 5 bases at V and 7 bases at J, leaving 12 bases unmatched. The CDR3 spans 16 residues. The germline V gene encodes CDR1 SGHAT and CDR2 FQDESV (reference sequence). The CDR3 region is CASSLLTGQGLNEQFF. CDR3 DNA sequence: TGTGCCAGCAGCCTATTAACAGGACAGGGGCTTAATGAGCAGTTCTTC.

The chain uses TRBV28 and TRBJ2-1; 7 bases agree with TRBD2. CDR3 size: 15 residues. The junction had 6 bases not matched to a gene; V was cut back by 3 bases and J by 4 bases. Germline V CDR1 and CDR2: MDHEN, SYDVKM. CDR3 loop: CASSFTRGGYNEQFF. The CDR3 DNA follows: TGTGCCAGCAGTTTTACTCGCGGGGGATACAATGAGCAGTTCTTC.

Only a few counts were recorded for this clonotype. The V and J genes are TRBV6-5 and TRBJ1-4, with a possible D match to TRBD1 (5 bases). Per the germline V gene, CDR1 is MNHEY and CDR2 is SVGAGI. This CDR3 spans 17 amino acids. Trimming stripped 0 bases from V and 2 bases from J, with 13 bases between. The CDR3 bases are TGTGCCAGCAGTTACTCGCGACGGGGCGCTACTAATGAAAAACTGTTTTTT. Translating it yields CASSYSRRGATNEKLFF.

The chain has TRBV20-1 and TRBJ1-5; the D is unclear. The CDR3 is 14 amino acids. The V gene's germline CDR1 is DFQATT and CDR2 SNEGSKA (reference sequence). V lost 0 bases and J 13 bases, leaving 19 bases between the germline ends. CDR3 DNA: TGCAGTGCTAGAGACTCCTTGGCCGGTCTTCTTCAGCATTTT. It codes for CSARDSLAGLLQHF.

The chain is built from TRBV20-1 and TRBJ2-5; D ambiguous. The assigned J gene may be wrong: the sequence end matches TRBJ2-7 better. The CDR3 extends over 12 amino acids. Germline assignment: CDR1 DFQATT and CDR2 SNEGSKA (reference sequence). The CDR3 region has the DNA TGCAGTGCTAGAGATAGGAAATCCGAGCAGTACTTC. As protein: CSARDRKSEQYF.

The chain combines TRBV28 with TRBJ2-3; D ambiguous. There are 12 residues in the CDR3. CDR1 and CDR2 from the germline V gene are MDHEN and SYDVKM. Between the trimmed V and J ends, which lost 1 base and 7 bases, there was a span of 6 bases. CDR3 sequence reads: CASSLFGYTQYF. DNA of the CDR3: TGTGCCAGCAGTTTATTCGGTTATACGCAGTATTTT.

The chain combines TRBV4-1 with TRBJ2-2; D is tentatively TRBD1 or TRBD2 (5 bases each). V dropped 1 base and J dropped 4 bases, with 10 bases sitting between them. Germline loops: CDR1 MGHRA, CDR2 YSYEKL. CDR3 size: 15 residues. The CDR3 DNA follows: TGCGCCAGCAGCCAAGTCGTGGGGACCACCGGGGAGCTGTTTTTT. This translates into CASSQVVGTTGELFF.